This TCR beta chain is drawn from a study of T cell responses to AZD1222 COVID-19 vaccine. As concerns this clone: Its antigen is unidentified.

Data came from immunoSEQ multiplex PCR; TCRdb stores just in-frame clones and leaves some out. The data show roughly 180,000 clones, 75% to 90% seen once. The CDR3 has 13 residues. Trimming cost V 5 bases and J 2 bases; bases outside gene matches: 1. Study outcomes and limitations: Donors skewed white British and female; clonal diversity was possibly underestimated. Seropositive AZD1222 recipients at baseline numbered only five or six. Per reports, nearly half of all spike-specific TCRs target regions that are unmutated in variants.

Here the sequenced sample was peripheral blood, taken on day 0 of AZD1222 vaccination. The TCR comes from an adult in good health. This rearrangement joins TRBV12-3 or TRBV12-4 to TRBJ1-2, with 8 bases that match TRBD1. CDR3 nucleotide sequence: TGTGCCAGCAGTCCAGGGGGCAACTATGGCTACACCTTC. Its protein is CASSPGGNYGYTF.